This passage covers 26 T cell receptor beta chains from one sample sequenced in a study of cytomegalovirus exposure and HLA in healthy donors. This PCR relied on a set of 60 Vbeta primers and 13 Jbeta primers. The repertoire was sequenced with immunoSEQ multiplex PCR; TCRdb's copy has only in-frame clones and lacks some. The repertoire holds under 150,000 clones, with roughly 79% as singletons. The material sequenced was PBMCs. The receptor source for this set is a male donor in good health and CMV-seronegative.

J is TRBJ2-5 and V is TRBV6-1, with 8 bases that match TRBD2. CDR3 length: 14 residues. V lost 2 bases to trimming and J lost 5 bases; unmatched junction nucleotides: 4. Germline V gives CDR1 MNHNS, CDR2 SASEGT. The CDR3 protein is CASSETGGPETQYF. The CDR3 region has the DNA TGTGCCAGCAGTGAAACGGGAGGGCCGGAGACCCAGTACTTC.

V usage is TRBV11-2 and J usage is TRBJ1-1; tentative D call: TRBD1 (5 bases). The germline V gene encodes CDR1 SGHAT and CDR2 FQNNGV. The CDR3 has 11 residues. Trimming shortened V by 5 bases and J by 11 bases, and 12 bases separated the two germline ends. The CDR3 DNA follows: TGTGCCAGCAGCGGGGCAACCGGGGCTTTCTTT. Encoded protein: CASSGATGAFF.

The chain links TRBV18 to TRBJ2-3; maybe TRBD1 (5 bases). This CDR3 region has 15 residues. Germline CDR1 is KGHSH and CDR2 is LQKENI. With 1 base removed from V and 4 bases from J, the gap between germline ends came to 12 bases. DNA of the CDR3: TGTGCCAGCTCACCACTGGGGCAGGACCCAGATACGCAGTATTTT. This codes for CASSPLGQDPDTQYF.

The sample holds one count of this clone. The J gene is TRBJ1-5, the V gene TRBV2; TRBD1 might be the D (6 bases). This CDR3 region has 15 residues. Germline CDR1 and CDR2: SNHLY and FYNNEI. The V and J ends lost 7 bases and 3 bases respectively, with 16 bases between them. This CDR3 reads CASTRDTPTNQPQHF. The CDR3 region has the DNA TGTGCCAGCACCCGGGACACTCCGACCAATCAGCCCCAGCATTTT.

The chain links TRBV2 to TRBJ2-7; 7 nucleotides agree with TRBD1. Germline V CDR1 and CDR2: SNHLY, FYNNEI. The CDR3 extends over 15 amino acids. V dropped 6 bases and J dropped 0; count of bases not matched to a gene: 8. The CDR3 reads CASRATGVGSYEQYF. The DNA of the CDR3 is TGTGCCAGCAGGGCTACAGGGGTCGGCTCCTACGAGCAGTACTTC.

The chain is built from TRBV2 and TRBJ1-2; D is possibly TRBD1 (6 bases). Germline assignment: CDR1 SNHLY and CDR2 FYNNEI. The V end lost 2 bases, the J end lost 4 bases, and 14 bases lay between the germline ends. The CDR3 length is 15 residues. CDR3: CASSESWGLAYGYTF. The CDR3 DNA follows: TGTGCCAGCAGTGAATCGTGGGGGCTCGCCTATGGCTACACCTTC.

This clone was detected a few times. The genes are TRBV2 and TRBJ2-2, with a possible D match to TRBD2 (6 bases). Germline V gene sequence: CDR1 SNHLY, CDR2 FYNNEI. Trimming removed 10 bases from V and 0 bases from J, with 15 bases in between. The CDR3 runs 15 residues. CDR3 loop: CATRRDFSNTGELFF. The DNA of the CDR3 is TGTGCCACCCGGAGGGACTTTTCGAACACCGGGGAGCTGTTTTTT.

The chain has TRBV7-8 and TRBJ1-1, with 7 bases identical to TRBD1. J lost 3 bases, V lost 2 bases, and 15 bases had no gene match. Looked up from germline, CDR1 is SGHVS and CDR2 is FQNEAQ. CDR3 size: 18 residues. This CDR3 is CASSLRTGQLGGYTEAFF. The CDR3 nucleotides read TGTGCCAGCAGCTTAAGGACGGGACAGCTAGGGGGGTACACTGAAGCTTTCTTT.

This chain joins TRBV5-4 and TRBJ2-1; 13 bases fit TRBD2. CDR3 length: 15 amino acids. Germline V gives CDR1 SGHNT, CDR2 YYREEE (reference sequence). With V trimmed by 2 bases and J by 8 bases, 4 bases remained unmatched. CDR3 residues: CASSFIGLAGDEQFF. The CDR3 nucleotides read TGTGCCAGCAGCTTTATCGGACTAGCGGGGGATGAGCAGTTCTTC.

Comment on this clone: A junction end diverges from the germline sequence, so it may reflect a read error. The gene calls are TRBV7-7 and TRBJ2-7; TRBD2 is a possible D gene (6 bases). The CDR3 length is 14 residues. Germline V gives CDR1 SSHAT, CDR2 FNYEAQ (reference sequence). CDR3 sequence reads: CASSYRLGAYEQYF. The CDR3 DNA follows: TGTGCTAGCAGCTACAGACTAGGGGCCTACGAGCAGTACTTC.

The chain has TRBV19 and TRBJ1-5, with 8 positions matching TRBD1. This CDR3 region has 17 residues. V was clipped by 3 bases and J by 6 bases; unmatched bases: 13. CDR1 and CDR2 (germline): LNHDA, SQIVND (reference sequence). As DNA, the CDR3 is TGTGCCAGTAGTATGGGAGCAGGGGGCCTTCAGAGTCAGCCCCAGCATTTT. Encoded protein: CASSMGAGGLQSQPQHF.

The genes are TRBV6-6 and TRBJ2-1, with 10 bases lining up with TRBD2. Germline V gene data show CDR1 as MNHNY and CDR2 as SVGAGI (reference sequence). With V trimmed by 6 bases and J by 1 base, 6 bases remained unmatched. This CDR3 contains 16 residues. CDR3 sequence reads: CASRLTSGSSYNEQFF. The CDR3 coding sequence is TGTGCCAGCAGGCTGACTAGCGGGTCGTCCTACAATGAGCAGTTCTTC.

The rearrangement links TRBV6-1 to TRBJ1-4; tentatively, D is TRBD1 (5 bases). This CDR3 has 15 residues. V lost 3 bases and J 4 bases, leaving 12 bases between the germline ends. The germline V gene has CDR1 MNHNS and CDR2 SASEGT. The CDR3, as DNA: TGTGCCAGCAGTGATCAGCCAGGGATTAATGAAAAACTGTTTTTT. Its protein product is CASSDQPGINEKLFF.

The chain links TRBV27 to TRBJ1-5; 8 positions match TRBD1. V lost 10 bases and J lost 3; bases outside the gene matches: 11. This CDR3 is 15 amino acids long. Germline CDR1 is MNHEY and CDR2 is SMNVEV (reference sequence). The CDR3 DNA follows: TGTGCCACCCGGACAGGGAATGGTATCAATCAGCCCCAGCATTTT. Protein sequence: CATRTGNGINQPQHF.

The chain links TRBV29-1 to TRBJ1-1, with D possibly being TRBD1 (5 bases). The V gene's germline CDR1 is SQVTM and CDR2 ANQGSEA. V lost 2 bases to trimming and J lost 6 bases, with 19 bases between them. This CDR3 contains 15 residues. In DNA, the CDR3 is TGCAGCGTTGAAAGGGGAGGTGCAGGGACGGCTGAAGCTTTCTTT. This codes for CSVERGGAGTAEAFF.

This sequence joins TRBV19 and TRBJ2-1, with 8 bases aligning to TRBD2. CDR1 and CDR2 (germline): LNHDA, SQIVND (reference sequence). The CDR3 covers 14 residues. The trim removed 7 bases at V and 7 bases at J, leaving 9 bases unmatched. CDR3 bases: TGTGCCAGTACTCCGGGGGGGCCTTTTAATGAGCAGTTCTTC. As protein: CASTPGGPFNEQFF.

This chain connects TRBV9 to TRBJ1-1, with 8 bases identical to TRBD1. The CDR3 loop spans 15 amino acids. Germline assignment: CDR1 SGDLS and CDR2 YYNGEE. V lost 0 bases and J lost 3; bases outside the gene matches: 4. The CDR3 nucleotides read TGTGCCAGCAGCGTAGGCGTGACAGGGGACACTGAAGCTTTCTTT. Protein product: CASSVGVTGDTEAFF.

The rearrangement links TRBV18 to TRBJ1-2, with TRBD1 identical over 8 bases. Losses at the gene ends were 0 bases for V and 2 bases for J; bases not matched to a gene: 11. The CDR3 sequence is 18 residues long. CDR1 and CDR2 from the germline V gene are KGHSH and LQKENI. CDR3 in DNA: TGTGCCAGCTCACCACCTAGAGACAGGGGTTTTTGGAACTATGGCTACACCTTC. Translating it yields CASSPPRDRGFWNYGYTF.

The genes are TRBV19 and TRBJ1-1; 7 bases are a match to TRBD1. V trimming: 4 bases; J trimming: 3 bases; junction bases outside the gene matches: 8. The length of the CDR3 is 15 residues. Germline V lookup: CDR1 LNHDA, CDR2 SQIVND (reference sequence). CDR3 bases: TGTGCCAGTAGTACCCAACAGGGGATTTACACTGAAGCTTTCTTT. Protein sequence: CASSTQQGIYTEAFF.

Only a few counts were recorded for this clone. The chain joins TRBV7-2 to TRBJ1-2; D is undetermined. V lost 5 bases, J lost 3 bases, and 7 bases lay in between. CDR3 length equals 12 residues. CDR1 SGHTA and CDR2 FQGNSA come from the germline V gene. The CDR3 DNA reads as TGTGCCAGCAGCCCGCGGTACTATGGCTACACCTTC. Translation: CASSPRYYGYTF.

V and J are TRBV10-2 and TRBJ1-1; no reliable D call. This CDR3 has 13 amino acids. Trimming left V 4 bases short and J 0 bases short, with 6 bases between. Germline loops: CDR1 WSHSY, CDR2 SAAADI. CDR3 residues: CASSGVLNTEAFF. CDR3 coding DNA: TGCGCCAGCAGTGGAGTCTTGAACACTGAAGCTTTCTTT.

This clone was detected only once. DNA of the CDR3: TGTGCCAGCAGCACTCAAAAAGGGGACACTGAAGCTTTCTTT. Translated: CASSTQKGDTEAFF. V and J are TRBV28 and TRBJ1-1; possibly TRBD1 for D (5 bases). Germline assignment: CDR1 MDHEN and CDR2 SYDVKM. The CDR3 runs to 14 residues. V shed 6 bases and J shed 3 bases, with 14 bases lying between them.

The rearrangement uses TRBV5-4 and TRBJ2-5; 7 bases align to TRBD2. Germline loops: CDR1 SGHNT, CDR2 YYREEE (reference sequence). This CDR3 comprises 16 residues. V lost 2 bases, J lost 5 bases, and 12 bases stayed unmatched. CDR3 residues: CASSLMGRGVRETQYF. As DNA, the CDR3 is TGTGCCAGCAGCTTAATGGGACGGGGGGTTAGGGAGACCCAGTACTTC.

The rearrangement uses TRBV4-1 and TRBJ2-1; TRBD1 might be the D (5 bases). V lost 4 bases, J lost 7 bases, and 17 bases lay in between. This CDR3 contains 15 residues. Germline CDR1 is MGHRA and CDR2 is YSYEKL. For the CDR3, the DNA is TGCGCCAGCAGCCCCCTAGGGATAGGGGCAAATGAGCAGTTCTTC. Amino acid sequence: CASSPLGIGANEQFF.

This clone has just a few counts. The chain combines TRBV6-6 with TRBJ1-6; 9 bases fit TRBD1. This CDR3 has 14 amino acids. Germline CDR1 MNHNY, CDR2 SVGAGI (reference sequence). After removal of 6 bases from V and 7 bases from J, the junction contained 4 bases not matched to a gene. CDR3 residues: CASSAGTGNSPLHF. In DNA form, the CDR3 reads TGTGCCAGCAGCGCCGGGACAGGGAATTCACCCCTCCACTTT.

The chain links TRBV11-2 to TRBJ2-7, with 11 bases lining up with TRBD1. The V segment lost 5 bases and the J segment 3 bases; nucleotides outside the gene matches: 9. The germline V gene has CDR1 SGHAT and CDR2 FQNNGV. The CDR3 runs 16 residues. The CDR3 nucleotides are TGTGCCAGCAGCACCGGAAGGGACAGGGGGTACTACGAGCAGTACTTC. Its protein product is CASSTGRDRGYYEQYF.